This is a list of T cell receptor beta chains from one sample in a study of blood T cell repertoires in COVID-19. Assay: immunoSEQ multiplex PCR; the TCRdb copy retains only in-frame clones and omits some. The sample yields around 80,000 clones, approximately 82% seen once. Sequencing input: peripheral blood. The receptors originated from a human donor in a cohort sampled during active COVID-19. CDR3s include the opening cysteine and the closing phenylalanine or tryptophan. A row's size may be missing; if present it is once, few, many or a size class.

v_gene	abundance	CDR3aa
TRBV5-5	-	CASSGTREDEQFF
TRBV11-3	-	CASTKEGTGGRNYGYTF
TRBV5-3	-	CARIRQGRTDTQYF
TRBV3-1/TRBV3-2	-	CASSPRGDDTDTQYF
TRBV7-6	-	CASSSTNRGSGNTIYF
TRBV15	few	CATSRDAREGYEQYF
TRBV6-5	few	CASTKETGTYEQYF
TRBV4-1	-	CASSQLTGARLSLDTQYF
TRBV5-1	few	CASSLGPESNQPQHF
TRBV11-1	-	CASSPQGAGGDSGEFF
TRBV19	-	CASSITTGGSGNTIYF
TRBV28	-	CASSFYLTGGSNEKLFF
TRBV21-1	once	CASSGRDRDTDTQYF
TRBV2	few	CASRGQGANQPQHF
TRBV7-2	-	CASDPGGGGSLLLF
TRBV27	-	CASSLSWGGHNEQFF
TRBV5-1	-	CASSLVTGEDGYTF
TRBV5-4	-	CASSLGRGGNTEAFF
TRBV19	once	CASSIVGEGVYEQYF
TRBV4-1	-	CASSFRRESSYEQYF
TRBV5-6	few	CASSYWGLAGGGYEQYF
TRBV11-1	-	CASSSTGGQRGNEQFF
TRBV6-5	-	CASSAGLTDQPQHF
TRBV7-3	-	CASSLSGPGGTSTDTQYF
TRBV19	-	CASSIPGTGGPTNEKLFF
TRBV9	once	CASSARGQGAETQYF
TRBV12-3/TRBV12-4	once	CASTTGIETQYF
TRBV7-9	-	CASSPQRGSGNTIYF
TRBV3-1/TRBV3-2	few	CASSPSGQGPYGYTF
TRBV9	once	CASSRGDRGANYGYTF
TRBV7-8	once	CASSYDRGAQPQHF
TRBV20-1	-	CSATAGDTQYF
TRBV6-5	-	CASSSRTVSYNEQFF
TRBV6-5	-	CASSYPRVGRYEQYF
TRBV9	-	CASSVGGGTVSHEQYF